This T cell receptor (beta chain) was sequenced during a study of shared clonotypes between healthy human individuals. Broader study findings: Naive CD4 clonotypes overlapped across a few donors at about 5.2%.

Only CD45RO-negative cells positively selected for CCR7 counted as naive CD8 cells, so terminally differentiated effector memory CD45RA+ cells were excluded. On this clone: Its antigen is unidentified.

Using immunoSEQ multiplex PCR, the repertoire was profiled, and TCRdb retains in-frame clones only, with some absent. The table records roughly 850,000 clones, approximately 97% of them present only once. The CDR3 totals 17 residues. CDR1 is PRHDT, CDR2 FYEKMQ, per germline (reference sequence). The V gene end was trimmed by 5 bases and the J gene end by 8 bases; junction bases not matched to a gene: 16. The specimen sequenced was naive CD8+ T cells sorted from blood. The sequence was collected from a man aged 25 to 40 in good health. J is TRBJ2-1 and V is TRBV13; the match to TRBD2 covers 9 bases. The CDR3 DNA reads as TGTGCCAGCAGCACACGGACTAGCGAGACGTTTACTCATGAGCAGTTCTTC. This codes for CASSTRTSETFTHEQFF.